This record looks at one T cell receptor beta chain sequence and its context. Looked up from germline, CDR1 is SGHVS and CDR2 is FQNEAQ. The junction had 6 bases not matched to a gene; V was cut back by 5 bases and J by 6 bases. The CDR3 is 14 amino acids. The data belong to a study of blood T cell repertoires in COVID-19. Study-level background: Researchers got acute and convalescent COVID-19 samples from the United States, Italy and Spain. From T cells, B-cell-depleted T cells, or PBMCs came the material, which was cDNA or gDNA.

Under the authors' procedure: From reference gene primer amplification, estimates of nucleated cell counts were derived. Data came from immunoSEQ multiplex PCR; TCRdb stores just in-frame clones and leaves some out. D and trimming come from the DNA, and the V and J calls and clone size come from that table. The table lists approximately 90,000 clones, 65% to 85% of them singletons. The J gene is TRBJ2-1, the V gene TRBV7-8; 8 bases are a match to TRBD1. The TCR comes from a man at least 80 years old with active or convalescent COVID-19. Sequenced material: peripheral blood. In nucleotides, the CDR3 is TGTGCCAGCAGCAGAGGGACAGGAAGCAATGAGCAGTTCTTC. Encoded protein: CASSRGTGSNEQFF.